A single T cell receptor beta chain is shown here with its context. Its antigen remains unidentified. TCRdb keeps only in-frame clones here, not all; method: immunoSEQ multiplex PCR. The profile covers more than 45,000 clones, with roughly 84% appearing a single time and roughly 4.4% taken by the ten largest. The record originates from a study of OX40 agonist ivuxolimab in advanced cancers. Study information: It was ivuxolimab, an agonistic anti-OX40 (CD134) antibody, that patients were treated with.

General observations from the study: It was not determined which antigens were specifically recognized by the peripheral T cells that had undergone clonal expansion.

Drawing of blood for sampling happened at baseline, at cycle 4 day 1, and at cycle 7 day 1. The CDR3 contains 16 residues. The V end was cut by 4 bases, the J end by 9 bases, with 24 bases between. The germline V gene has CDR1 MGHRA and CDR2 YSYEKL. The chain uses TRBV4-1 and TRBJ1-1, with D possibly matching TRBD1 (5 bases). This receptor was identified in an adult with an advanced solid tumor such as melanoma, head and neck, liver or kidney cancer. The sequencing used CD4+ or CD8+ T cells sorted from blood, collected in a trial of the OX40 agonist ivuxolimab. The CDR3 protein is CASSPHLPGTLAKAFF. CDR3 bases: TGCGCCAGCAGCCCCCACCTCCCCGGGACCCTCGCGAAAGCTTTCTTT.